Sequencing of this T cell receptor beta chain was carried out in a study of vaccination and CD4 T cells after COVID-19. The Oncomine TCR Beta short-read assay was applied to DNA of cultured CD4+ T cells. TCRdb re-derived calls from the PCR reads in MiXCR, one entry per CDR3 protein. The sample consists of 15,000 to 20,000 distinct CDR3 sequences, around 31% of them appearing once. Sample treatment: roughly 10-day PBMC culture with coronavirus spike peptide pools or control peptides (ViraFEST assay). Looked up from germline, CDR1 is DFQATT and CDR2 is SNEGSKA (reference sequence). The germline V and J ends were trimmed by 6 bases and 0 bases, with 15 bases remaining between them. The CDR3 has 15 amino acids. The table lists this clonotype with a few counts. Its antigen is undetermined.

The clonotype originates from a human donor with COVID-19. This chain connects TRBV20-1 to TRBJ1-5; no firm D call. Sequenced sample: cultured CD4+ T cells from blood. The CDR3 region has the DNA TGCAGTGCGAGACGGCAAACCTATAGCAATCAGCCCCAGCATTTT. Amino acids: CSARRQTYSNQPQHF.